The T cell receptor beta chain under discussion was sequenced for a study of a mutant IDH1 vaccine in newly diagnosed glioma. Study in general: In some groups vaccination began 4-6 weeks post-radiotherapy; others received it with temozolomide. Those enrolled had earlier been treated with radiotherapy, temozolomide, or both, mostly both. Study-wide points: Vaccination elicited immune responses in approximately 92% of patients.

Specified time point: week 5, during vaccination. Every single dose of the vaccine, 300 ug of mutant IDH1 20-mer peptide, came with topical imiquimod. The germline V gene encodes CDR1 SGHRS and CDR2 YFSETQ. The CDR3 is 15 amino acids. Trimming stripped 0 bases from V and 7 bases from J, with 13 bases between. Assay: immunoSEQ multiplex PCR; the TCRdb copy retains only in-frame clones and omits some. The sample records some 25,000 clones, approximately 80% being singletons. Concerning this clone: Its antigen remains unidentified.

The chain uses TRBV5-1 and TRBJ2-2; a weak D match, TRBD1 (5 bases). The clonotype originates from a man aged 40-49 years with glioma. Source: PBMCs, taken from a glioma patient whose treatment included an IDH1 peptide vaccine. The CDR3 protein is CASSLDGAGSGELFF. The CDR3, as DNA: TGCGCCAGCAGCTTGGATGGGGCAGGAAGCGGGGAGCTGTTTTTT.